The clone carrying this T cell receptor (beta chain) has only a few counts. Antigen unknown. Cultured CD4+ T cell DNA was sequenced using the Oncomine TCR Beta short-read assay. TCRdb redid the calling of the PCR reads with MiXCR, one entry per CDR3 protein. Of some 13,000 distinct CDR3 sequences listed, 35% are singletons. This specimen comes from a study of vaccination and CD4 T cells after COVID-19. The V gene end was trimmed by 6 bases and the J gene end by 5 bases; junction bases not matched to a gene: 5. Germline CDR1 reads DFQATT; CDR2 reads SNEGSKA (reference sequence). The CDR3 runs 14 residues. This sample's treatment: approximately 9-day PBMC culture with coronavirus spike peptide pools or control peptides (ViraFEST assay).

The genes are TRBV20-1 and TRBJ2-1; 12 bases match TRBD2. The sequence derives from a human donor who had recovered from COVID-19. The specimen sequenced was CD4+ T cells from blood, cultured in vitro. CDR3 coding DNA: TGCAGTGCGCCGACTAGCGGGAGAAACAATGAGCAGTTCTTC. It yields the protein CSAPTSGRNNEQFF.